A single sample is the source of the 27 T cell receptor beta chains below, sequenced in a study of blood T cell repertoires in COVID-19. TCRdb's table, derived via immunoSEQ multiplex PCR, lists solely in-frame clones and lacks some. The sample contains about 100,000 clones, 80% to 85% of which appear only once. Material: peripheral blood. The receptors were gathered from a man aged 65-85 years with active or convalescent COVID-19.

This chain links TRBV5-4 with TRBJ2-3, with 10 bases fitting TRBD2. The germline gives CDR1 SGHNT, CDR2 YYREEE (reference sequence). The V gene end was trimmed by 4 bases and the J gene end by 1 base; junction bases not matched to a gene: 6. CDR3 length: 16 amino acids. In DNA form, the CDR3 reads TGTGCCAGCAGCACACCTCTAGCGGGGGGCACAGATACGCAGTATTTT. Its translation: CASSTPLAGGTDTQYF.

The CDR3, as DNA: TGTGCCAGCAGCTCCTACCCGAACACTGAAGCTTTCTTT. Translated: CASSSYPNTEAFF. V is TRBV12-3 or TRBV12-4 and J is TRBJ1-1; no reliable D call. The CDR3 runs 13 residues. The V end was cut by 6 bases, the J end by 1 base, with 9 bases between.

V is TRBV5-6 and J is TRBJ1-2; no firm D call. The CDR3 is 12 residues long. V was trimmed by 4 bases and J by 8 bases, leaving 12 bases between them. CDR1 is SGHDT, CDR2 YYEEEE, per germline. The CDR3 protein is CASSLPLRGYTF. CDR3 DNA: TGTGCCAGCAGCCTCCCACTTAGAGGCTACACCTTC.

V gene TRBV10-3 combines with J gene TRBJ2-7; TRBD1 might be the D (6 bases). CDR1 is ENHRY and CDR2 is SYGVKD in the germline V gene. V lost 4 bases and J lost 3, with 10 bases in between. The CDR3 extends over 13 amino acids. CDR3 sequence: CAISARTVYEQYF. CDR3 in DNA: TGTGCCATCAGTGCCAGGACAGTCTACGAGCAGTACTTC.

The chain employs TRBV4-2 and TRBJ1-3; 7 nucleotides agree with TRBD1. From germline, CDR1 is LGHNA and CDR2 YNFKEQ. V lost 3 bases and J lost 3; bases outside the gene matches: 11. The CDR3 runs to 17 residues. CDR3: CASSQGLLGGDGNTIYF. The CDR3 nucleotides are TGTGCCAGCAGCCAGGGGCTTTTAGGGGGCGATGGAAACACCATATATTTT.

This chain uses TRBV10-3 with TRBJ1-4; 11 bases are a match to TRBD1. The CDR3 loop spans 14 amino acids. Trimming at V came to 11 bases and at J to 6 bases, leaving 8 bases not matched to a gene. Germline CDR1 ENHRY, CDR2 SYGVKD. The DNA of the CDR3 is TGTGCCTCTACCCCGGGACAGGGGGATGAAAAACTGTTTTTT. Its protein is CASTPGQGDEKLFF.

J is TRBJ1-2 and V is TRBV20-1; a possible D gene is TRBD1 (5 bases). The germline gives CDR1 DFQATT, CDR2 SNEGSKA (reference sequence). The CDR3 is made up of 14 amino acids. The V gene lost 3 bases and the J gene lost 7 bases, with 18 bases spanning the gap. CDR3 region: CSASPPGGAGGYTF. The CDR3 DNA reads TGCAGTGCTAGTCCCCCAGGAGGGGCCGGTGGCTACACCTTC.

The chain is built from TRBV6-5 and TRBJ2-2, with a weak D call TRBD1 (6 bases). This CDR3 is 13 amino acids long. Per germline, CDR1 MNHEY and CDR2 SVGAGI. V lost 6 bases and J 9 bases, leaving 14 bases between the germline ends. The chain's CDR3 is CASSLDRPRELFF. In DNA, the CDR3 is TGTGCCAGCAGCTTAGACAGGCCTCGGGAGCTGTTTTTT.

This chain uses TRBV11-1 with TRBJ1-6, with TRBD1 matching over 7 bases. After removal of 5 bases from V and 7 bases from J, the junction contained 5 bases not matched to a gene. Germline V gene sequence: CDR1 SGHAT, CDR2 FQDESV (reference sequence). CDR3 length: 14 residues. The CDR3 protein is CASSQGTENSPLHF. CDR3 bases: TGTGCCAGCAGCCAGGGGACAGAAAATTCACCCCTCCACTTT.

The gene calls are TRBV5-4 and TRBJ1-1; 7 bases align to TRBD1. The germline gives CDR1 SGHNT, CDR2 YYREEE (reference sequence). The CDR3 is made up of 16 amino acids. V dropped 3 bases and J dropped 0; count of bases not matched to a gene: 8. The CDR3 DNA reads as TGTGCCAGCAGCTATGGACAGGAGCGATTGAACACTGAAGCTTTCTTT. It codes for CASSYGQERLNTEAFF.

The chain links TRBV7-6 to TRBJ2-2; no firm D call. V was shortened by 5 bases and J by 1 base, with 20 bases between the two germline ends. From germline, CDR1 is SGHVS and CDR2 FNYEAQ. There are 18 residues in the CDR3. As DNA, the CDR3 is TGTGCCAGCAGCGGAACAAGAGCGTCCTCTGGGAACACCGGGGAGCTGTTTTTT. This translates into CASSGTRASSGNTGELFF.

V gene TRBV6-5 combines with J gene TRBJ1-3; D is possibly TRBD1 (5 bases). Germline V gives CDR1 MNHEY, CDR2 SVGAGI. V was trimmed by 6 bases and J by 0 bases, leaving 9 bases between them. The length of the CDR3 is 14 residues. The CDR3 nucleotides read TGTGCCAGCAGCAGACAGCCCTCTGGAAACACCATATATTTT. It is translated as CASSRQPSGNTIYF.

The chain couples TRBV3-1 (or the pseudogene TRBV3-2) to TRBJ1-1; D is possibly TRBD1 (6 bases). Germline CDR1 and CDR2: LGHDT and YNNKEL (reference sequence). Trimming took off 1 base at V and 7 bases at J, with 13 bases between the two ends. The CDR3 has 14 residues. CDR3 DNA: TGTGCCAGCAGCCAAGGGGGGGGGCAGATTGAAGCTTTCTTT. It yields the protein CASSQGGGQIEAFF.

The gene calls are TRBV29-1 and TRBJ1-1, with a possible D match to TRBD1 (6 bases). The CDR3 covers 13 residues. Trimming took off 6 bases at V and 5 bases at J, with 16 bases between the two ends. Germline CDR1 reads SQVTM; CDR2 reads ANQGSEA. CDR3 residues: CSVAPRGGTEAFF. The CDR3 DNA reads as TGCAGCGTGGCTCCCAGGGGTGGGACTGAAGCTTTCTTT.

The chain couples TRBV24-1 to TRBJ1-1; D is uncertain. There are 10 residues in the CDR3. CDR1 is KGHDR and CDR2 is SFDVKD in the germline V gene. With 3 bases removed from V and 13 bases from J, the gap between germline ends came to 8 bases. CDR3 loop: CATSDLEGFF. CDR3 nucleotide sequence: TGTGCCACCAGTGATCTAGAGGGTTTCTTT.

V usage is TRBV12-3 or TRBV12-4 and J usage is TRBJ1-6; tentatively, D is TRBD1 (5 bases). V dropped 5 bases and J dropped 6 bases, with 8 bases sitting between them. CDR3 length equals 13 residues. The CDR3 coding sequence is TGTGCCAGCAGTCGACAGATTAATTCACCCCTCCACTTT. This sequence encodes CASSRQINSPLHF.

V and J are TRBV28 and TRBJ2-5, with 7 bases aligning to TRBD1. The V gene's germline CDR1 is MDHEN and CDR2 SYDVKM. The CDR3 has 14 amino acids. V shed 4 bases, J shed 2 bases, and the junction held 4 bases outside the gene matches. CDR3 in DNA: TGTGCCAGCAGTTCTACAGGGGAACAAGAGACCCAGTACTTC. Translated, it gives CASSSTGEQETQYF.

The rearrangement uses TRBV19 and TRBJ2-3; D perhaps matches TRBD2 (5 bases). V dropped 0 bases and J dropped 2 bases, with 6 bases sitting between them. The CDR3 runs 14 residues. Germline values: CDR1 LNHDA, CDR2 SQIVND (reference sequence). The CDR3 spells CASSIDGNTDTQYF. CDR3 sequence (DNA): TGTGCCAGTAGTATAGACGGGAACACAGATACGCAGTATTTT. The whole variable domain, remainder taken from reference TRBV19 and TRBJ2-3, is DGGITQSPKYLFRKEGQNVTLSCEQNLNHDAMYWYRQDPGQGLRLIYYSQIVNDFQKGDIAEGYSVSREKKESFPLTVTSAQKNPTAFYLCASSIDGNTDTQYFGPGTRLTVL.

This clone was recorded only once. This chain uses TRBV4-2 with TRBJ1-1; 9 bases agree with TRBD1. The J segment lost 7 bases and the V segment lost 3 bases, leaving 12 bases of the junction unmatched. This CDR3 is built from 16 residues. Looked up from germline, CDR1 is LGHNA and CDR2 is YNFKEQ. CDR3 in amino acids: CASSQDTGGVGGEAFF. CDR3 nucleotides: TGTGCCAGCAGCCAGGATACAGGGGGCGTAGGAGGTGAAGCTTTCTTT.

Comment on this clone: Relative to the germline gene, one junction end is altered; a read error may explain this. V and J are TRBV5-1 and TRBJ1-6, with 8 bases identical to TRBD1. CDR3 length: 13 residues. Looked up from germline, CDR1 is SGHRS and CDR2 is YFSETQ. The CDR3 here is CTSSPGGISPLHF. CDR3 bases: TGCACCAGCAGCCCAGGGGGCATCTCACCCCTCCACTTT.

The chain carries TRBV25-1 and TRBJ1-1; 11 bases are shared with TRBD1. This CDR3 comprises 17 residues. Trimming removed 6 bases from V and 0 bases from J; junction bases left unmatched: 9. The germline CDR1 and CDR2 sequences are MGHDK and SYGVNS. CDR3 coding DNA: TGTGCCAGCAGCATCAGGGACAGGGGGGCCCTGAACACTGAAGCTTTCTTT. It codes for CASSIRDRGALNTEAFF.

The chain couples TRBV20-1 to TRBJ1-1; D remains unclear. Trimming left V 2 bases short and J 7 bases short, with 5 bases between. CDR1 is DFQATT, CDR2 SNEGSKA, per germline (reference sequence). The CDR3 is 10 residues long. The DNA of the CDR3 is TGCAGTGCTAGACAGTTTGAAGCTTTCTTT. This encodes CSARQFEAFF.

This clone was detected only once. The rearrangement links TRBV7-2 to TRBJ1-6; 7 nucleotides line up with TRBD1. This CDR3 has 13 residues. The trim removed 3 bases at V and 9 bases at J, leaving 2 bases unmatched. Germline V gene data show CDR1 as SGHTA and CDR2 as FQGNSA. CDR3 coding DNA: TGTGCCAGCAGCTTGGGACAGAGTTCACCCCTCCACTTT. Its translation: CASSLGQSSPLHF.

J is TRBJ2-1 and V is TRBV10-3; TRBD1 aligns across 12 bases. J lost 7 bases, V lost 11 bases, and 6 bases had no gene match. Germline V gene sequence: CDR1 ENHRY, CDR2 SYGVKD. The CDR3 is 13 residues long. CDR3: CASRDRGPNEQFF. The CDR3 DNA is TGTGCCTCCCGGGACAGGGGGCCGAATGAGCAGTTCTTC.

This chain connects TRBV27 to TRBJ1-1; D gene ambiguous. The CDR3 spans 16 residues. Deletions cut 5 bases from V and 3 bases from J, with 19 bases between. Germline assignment: CDR1 MNHEY and CDR2 SMNVEV (reference sequence). In nucleotides, the CDR3 is TGTGCCAGCAGTCCCATTCAACCCCACATTTACACTGAAGCTTTCTTT. Amino acids: CASSPIQPHIYTEAFF.

V and J are TRBV9 and TRBJ2-2, with D tentatively TRBD2 (5 bases). Germline values: CDR1 SGDLS, CDR2 YYNGEE. The CDR3 spans 16 residues. V lost 0 bases, J lost 5 bases, and 14 bases lay in between. The CDR3 region has the DNA TGTGCCAGCAGCGTAGGGCTAGTGAGCGGAACCGGGGAGCTGTTTTTT. Its protein product is CASSVGLVSGTGELFF.

This clone was observed a handful of times. This chain links TRBV14 with TRBJ1-1; no reliable D call. Germline loops: CDR1 SGHDN, CDR2 FVKESK. Between the trimmed V and J ends, which lost 4 bases and 1 base, there was a span of 10 bases. The CDR3 spans 14 residues. The DNA for the CDR3 is TGTGCCAGCAGCCCTCAGCGGCAGAACACTGAAGCTTTCTTT. This encodes CASSPQRQNTEAFF.